This T cell receptor beta chain was identified in a study of cytomegalovirus exposure and HLA in healthy donors (dated by TCRdb to 2016 to 2017). Turning to the overall study: An earlier analysis of about 530 of the donors reported approximately 280 Gb of sequence data and 95 million to 130 million unique TCR beta sequences obtained from roughly 170 million T cells. Every repertoire in the discovery cohort had been generated on one and the same sequencing platform. Rather than using new phenotypic data, the later analysis identified candidate immune exposures from TCR beta sequences and from how often those sequences occurred across donors. Of the 398 genotyped donors, 75% to 85% were placed in the genetic ancestry cluster associated with self-reported Caucasian donors. Among about 410 genotyped donors of the cohort, an average of around 250,000 unique TCR beta nucleotide sequences was sequenced per donor, of which about 20% were non-productive. Using immunosequencing, the study profiled T cell repertoires from 500 to 800 subjects and related those repertoires to cytomegalovirus serostatus. To predict cytomegalovirus infection status, the study brought together high-throughput TCR immunosequencing, statistical association of individual TCRs with disease status, and machine learning. Because of strong linkage in the cohort, roughly 5 DR-DQ haplotypes were treated as single units for association and clustering. Besides the first cohort of roughly 640 subjects, a separate validation cohort made up of some 110 different subjects was used. An earlier analysis of fewer than 750 of the donors used high-throughput TCR beta sequencing to judge whether each TCR beta V gene segment behaved as functional or pseudogenic. The study was designed to test whether signatures of past pathogen exposure could be identified by cataloging public T cell receptors. A later analysis re-analyzed previously published TCR beta repertoires from about 600 donors and added high-resolution HLA genotyping to study TCR occurrence patterns. Donor age, sex, ethnicity and CMV serostatus were compiled together with the repertoire data. Approximately 300 gigabases of sequencing data and around 80 million unique TCR sequences made up an early release that covered fewer than 650 HLA-typed donors. Genome-wide SNP genotypes for about three fifths of the roughly 670 donors were used in a later genetic analysis, which treated that subset as a discovery cohort. Class I and class II HLA loci were covered by the typing at four-digit resolution. Typing coverage differed by locus: A, B, C, DRB1 and DQB1 were typed in roughly 620-630 donors, DQA1 in 522, DPA1 in around 600, and DPB1 in 400 to 480. Findings and caveats that apply to the study as a whole: The study gave a list of about 150 TCR beta chains associated with cytomegalovirus. Strong co-occurrence of HLA alleles, especially DR and DQ, made assigning TCR associations to individual alleles difficult. Several of the top co-occurrence clusters appeared to be linked to parvovirus B19, influenza, CMV and Epstein-Barr virus, according to a later analysis. At a false discovery rate of 0.05, a later analysis linked about 17,000 TCR beta sequences to specific HLA alleles. This cohort had only TCR beta chains sequenced, and the lack of alpha or paired-chain data limited which features could be detected. The sequencing pipeline was judged likely to have produced a cluster of highly shared sequence variants as a technical artifact. An earlier analysis of approximately 590 of the donors showed that most TCR beta V segments appeared in productive rearrangements either about 87% or about 30% of the time, which broadly matched IMGT annotations. According to a later genetic analysis, donors in an Asian-associated ancestry cluster had fewer N-insertions in productive TCRs than the approximately 690-donor mean. In a later analysis, most CMV-associated TCR beta chains were found to appear HLA-restricted, with HLA associations seemingly driven largely by CMV exposure. Some IMGT-functional V segments, including TRBV6-2 and TRBV6-3, could not be distinguished by the 87-base-pair reads and were therefore excluded. Most TCR sequences were observed very rarely across donors, whereas some public TCRs were present in many individuals. Linkage disequilibrium might explain the correlated functional status among segregating V segments, but an unknown experimental factor could not be ruled out. A few of the identified cytomegalovirus-associated TCR beta chains were confirmed in vitro to be specific for cytomegalovirus antigens. According to a later analysis, TCR association rates differed among HLA loci, with DRB1 alleles showing the most associated TCRs and HLA-C alleles showing the fewest. An association between a missense DCLRE1C variant and V-gene and J-gene trimming of TCR beta chains was found in a later genetic analysis and replicated in an independent cohort. It was suggested by the authors that the approach could potentially be generalized to other disease states and immunological phenotypes. In a later analysis, HLA-associated TCR beta chains showed more clonal expansion and lower generation probabilities than non-associated chains that were equally common. Immune exposure information for the cohort was limited to CMV serostatus. Because HLA typing was missing for some donors at each locus, association tests included only the typed subset. Cytomegalovirus status was reported to be diagnosed by the classifier with high specificity and sensitivity in both the original and validation cohorts. Sequencing depth was assumed to be roughly uniform across donors in the presence/absence analyses, though that assumption may not hold. A further reported finding was that TCR beta sequences accurately predicted the HLA-A and HLA-B alleles for most subjects in the first cohort. About 17 rarely observed V segments, including chromosome 9 orphons, were excluded from the earlier analysis of several hundred of the donors because counts were too low.

The cohort comprised fewer than 750 healthy bone marrow donors. At the time of sampling, all cohort members were nominally healthy, though unrecorded immune exposures were likely present. The donor tested CMV seropositive, placing the donor among the 250 to 350 seropositive members of the cohort. Every donor gave a peripheral blood sample, and the peripheral blood mononuclear cells from that sample were used for TCR beta sequencing. Genomic DNA extraction from the blood cell samples was performed with the Qiagen DNeasy Blood Extraction Kit. Libraries were made using the immunoSEQ multiplex PCR assay. For the multiplex PCR, a mixture combining 60 forward primers for TCR Vbeta segments and 13 reverse primers for TCR Jbeta segments was used. A multiplex PCR assay on genomic DNA amplified the CDR3 region of rearranged TCR beta genes. On the Illumina HiSeq System, the amplified TCR beta libraries were sequenced as 87-base-pair reads. On the authors' methods: A later analysis tallied 80 million to 95 million unique TCR beta chains across the roughly 610 repertoires, and approximately 12 million of those chains were shared by two or more donors. To remove PCR and sequencing errors, raw reads were error-corrected and collapsed into unique sequences using a nearest-neighbor algorithm that merged closely related sequences. V, D and J gene segments were assigned by aligning CDR3 sequences to IMGT reference sequences. For a sequence to be retained, at least a six-nucleotide match to both a V gene segment and a J gene segment was required. Rearrangements were classified as productive when the CDR3 lacked stop codons and remained in frame with V and J, and all other rearrangements were classified as non-productive. Following IMGT convention, CDR3 was defined as the stretch from the second conserved V-encoded cysteine up to the conserved J-encoded phenylalanine. The earlier analysis of about 560 of the donors excluded any sequence lacking an unambiguous match to a single V gene segment. An earlier analysis of about 600 of the donors called V segments functional above 56.7% productive rearrangements and segregating when the between-donor standard deviation exceeded 5%. A statistical classification framework was built to diagnose cytomegalovirus status from the catalog of TCR beta chain sequences. V and J gene assignment, in a later analysis, came from comparing TCR nucleotide sequences with IMGT/GENE-DB human TR gene sequences. A later analysis assigned CDR3 sequences and most-parsimonious VDJ recombination scenarios with the TCRdist pipeline. In a later analysis, each TCR beta chain was defined by its CDR3 amino acid sequence together with its V-gene family, and reads lacking a unique V-gene family were excluded. As a way to deal with suspected cross-contamination and a sequencing artifact, a later analysis dropped approximately 590 nucleotide sequences that were highly shared and had low generation probability. In a later analysis, a clonal expansion index was calculated for each public chain from normalized within-repertoire ranks of inferred template counts. Generation probabilities in a later analysis came from a VDJ recombination model fitted to out-of-frame rearrangements, and those results were checked against IGoR. A later analysis scored TCR-TCR, TCR-HLA and TCR-CMV co-occurrence with hypergeometric tests, applying a repertoire-size bias correction to TCR pairs. A later analysis estimated false discovery rates by permuting HLA or CMV assignments 20 times. In a later analysis, co-occurring TCRs were grouped using DBSCAN, and TCRdist sequence similarity was added for clustering within HLA-allele-positive subsets. Repertoires with fewer than 30,000 or more than 120,000 public chains were left out of co-occurrence clustering, as were five repertoires with anomalous nucleotide sharing. Imported from immuneACCESS, the table was reduced by TCRdb to in-frame sequences with V and J called. These copies leave out some clones; in studies compared against another copy, an unresolved V gene accounts for under half, and the cause of the remainder is not known. V and J calls plus clone size are reproduced from that table; the DNA served to infer D and trimming. This sample gives approximately 150,000 clones in total; almost 85% of them show up just once. Of the sample, about 5% is held by the ten largest clones.

The germline V gene gives CDR1 as MNHEY and CDR2 as SVGAGI. Reading from cysteine to phenylalanine, the CDR3 counts 14 amino acids. Just the 42-base CDR3 DNA is kept, in frame starting at base 1. Trimming at the junction amounts to 6 bases on V and 4 bases on J, and the germline ends lie 15 bases apart. Points on this clone: The clone's antigen remains unknown. No base quality values were provided; no much bigger clone lies one nucleotide off.

The material sequenced was PBMCs. This receptor was obtained from a man aged 25-45 years in good health and CMV-seropositive. Recombination joined TRBV6-5 with TRBJ1-1, with no D gene named confidently. The sequence in DNA is TGTGCCAGCAGGTCGGACTTCGCAGGCACTGAAGCTTTCTTT. Its protein is CASRSDFAGTEAFF.